The clone carrying this T cell receptor (beta chain) has only a few counts. Its antigen is still unknown. The CDR3 runs 15 residues. Trimming cost V 5 bases and J 4 bases, with 12 bases left between them. Germline CDR1 MDHEN, CDR2 SYDVKM. Primers for the PCR totalled 60 Vbeta and 13 Jbeta. Method: immunoSEQ multiplex PCR; TCRdb's copy keeps in-frame clones and lacks some. Of 110,000 to 150,000 clones listed, about three quarters are singletons. This record comes from a study of cytomegalovirus exposure and HLA in healthy donors. Study results and caveats: Listed as cytomegalovirus-associated were roughly 180 TCR beta chains.

Input material: PBMCs. The source of this sequence is a human donor in good health. The chain is built from TRBV28 and TRBJ2-6, with D maybe TRBD1 (6 bases). The CDR3 DNA is TGTGCCAGCAGTACCCCAGGGGACGGGGCCAACGTCCTGACTTTC. Protein sequence: CASSTPGDGANVLTF.